This T cell receptor (beta chain) is drawn from a study of blood T cell repertoires in COVID-19. Study-wide background: Some COVID-19 samples were acute and others convalescent; all came from the United States, Italy and Spain. The cDNA or gDNA used as material had been derived from T cells, B-cell-depleted T cells, or PBMCs.

Sequencing used immunoSEQ multiplex PCR; TCRdb keeps in-frame clones, though not all of them. The sample carries 160,000 or so clones, 87% recorded once. The CDR3 runs to 16 residues. CDR1 is SEHNR and CDR2 is FQNEAQ in the germline V gene (reference sequence). The V and J ends lost 5 bases and 7 bases respectively, with 18 bases between them. The receptor's source is a woman aged 45-60 years with acute or convalescent COVID-19. This sequence joins TRBV7-9 and TRBJ1-6, with D uncertain. The sample comprised peripheral blood. The CDR3 coding sequence is TGTGCCAGCAGCCTGAGAGATCCTAGGAGCAATTCACCCCTCCACTTT. Protein: CASSLRDPRSNSPLHF.